Below are 4 T cell receptor beta chains sequenced from a single sample in a study of blood T cell repertoires in COVID-19. Assay: immunoSEQ multiplex PCR; the TCRdb copy retains only in-frame clones and omits some. Among hundreds of thousands of clones listed, 85% to 90% were seen once. Material: PBMCs or T cells enriched from blood (not recorded which). Receptor source: a woman aged 45-60 years in a cohort exposed to, infected with or recovered from COVID-19 (not recorded which).

The rearrangement links TRBV7-8 to TRBJ2-1, with 11 nucleotides matching TRBD1. This CDR3 spans 16 amino acids. Germline CDR1 is SGHVS and CDR2 is FQNEAQ. Trimming cost V 1 base and J 8 bases; bases outside gene matches: 7. The CDR3 reads CASSLVRTGGRDEQFF. The CDR3, as DNA: TGTGCCAGCAGCTTAGTAAGGACAGGGGGCCGGGATGAGCAGTTCTTC. The whole variable domain, remainder taken from reference TRBV7-8 and TRBJ2-1, is GAGVSQSPRYKVAKRGQDVALRCDPISGHVSLFWYQQALGQGPEFLTYFQNEAQLDKSGLPSDRFFAERPEGSVSTLKIQRTQQEDSAVYLCASSLVRTGGRDEQFFGPGTRLTVL.

V usage is TRBV19 and J usage is TRBJ1-6, with D hard to call. Trimming cost V 5 bases and J 0 bases, with 14 bases left between them. Germline V gives CDR1 LNHDA, CDR2 SQIVND (reference sequence). The length of the CDR3 is 17 residues. CDR3 sequence: CASSVREEGSYNSPLHF. The CDR3 DNA sequence: TGTGCCAGTAGTGTGAGAGAGGAGGGCTCCTATAATTCACCCCTCCACTTT.

The rearrangement links TRBV7-2 to TRBJ1-3, with D possibly matching TRBD1 (6 bases). The CDR3 is made up of 15 amino acids. Per germline, CDR1 SGHTA and CDR2 FQGNSA. V was pared by 5 bases and J by 4 bases, with 15 bases between. This CDR3 reads CASSPGAAAGNTIYF. DNA of the CDR3: TGTGCCAGCAGCCCAGGGGCCGCGGCCGGAAACACCATATATTTT.

The chain uses TRBV6-5 and TRBJ2-7, with 11 bases that match TRBD2. V shed 7 bases, J shed 7 bases, and the junction held 12 bases outside the gene matches. CDR3 length: 15 residues. Per the germline V gene, CDR1 is MNHEY and CDR2 is SVGAGI. CDR3 amino acids: CASTTSGGPSKEQYF. The CDR3 DNA sequence: TGTGCCAGCACAACTAGCGGGGGTCCCTCGAAAGAGCAGTACTTC.